These 16 T cell receptor beta chains were all obtained from the same sample, sequenced in a study of blood T cell repertoires in COVID-19. TCRdb keeps only in-frame clones here, not all; method: immunoSEQ multiplex PCR. The sample lists over 200,000 clones, about 90% occurring once. The specimen sequenced was peripheral blood. These receptors originate from a man aged 40-55 years with active or convalescent COVID-19.

The chain joins TRBV28 to TRBJ1-6, with D unclear. The CDR3 sequence is 14 residues long. V was trimmed by 7 bases and J by 6 bases, leaving 13 bases between them. Germline loops: CDR1 MDHEN, CDR2 SYDVKM. CDR3 in amino acids: CASTPGYGNSPLHF. The DNA for the CDR3 is TGTGCCAGCACCCCCGGGTATGGTAATTCACCCCTCCACTTT.

This rearrangement joins TRBV5-5 to TRBJ2-2; 16 nucleotides align to TRBD2. CDR1 SGHKS and CDR2 YYEKEE come from the germline V gene (reference sequence). The CDR3 has 20 residues. V trimming: 3 bases; J trimming: 2 bases; junction bases outside the gene matches: 10. The CDR3 loop is CASSSPGTSGRALNTGELFF. In DNA, the CDR3 is TGTGCCAGCAGCTCGCCCGGGACTAGCGGGAGGGCCTTAAACACCGGGGAGCTGTTTTTT. Based on the CDR3 plus reference TRBV5-5 and TRBJ2-2, the full variable domain is DAGVTQSPTHLIKTRGQQVTLRCSPISGHKSVSWYQQVLGQGPQFIFQYYEKEERGRGNFPDRFSARQFPNYSSELNVNALLLGDSALYLCASSSPGTSGRALNTGELFFGEGSRLTVL.

The genes are TRBV27 and TRBJ1-6; the D gene is possibly TRBD1 (5 bases). Per the germline V gene, CDR1 is MNHEY and CDR2 is SMNVEV (reference sequence). CDR3 length: 14 amino acids. Trimming took off 1 base at V and 9 bases at J, with 10 bases between the two ends. The CDR3: CASSLYRRGSPLHF. CDR3 DNA: TGTGCCAGCAGTTTATACAGGCGTGGTTCACCCCTCCACTTT.

This chain uses TRBV2 with TRBJ1-3, with D hard to call. The germline V gene has CDR1 SNHLY and CDR2 FYNNEI. The CDR3 is 15 amino acids. V was pared by 0 bases and J by 2 bases, with 8 bases between. The CDR3 here is CASSEAQGAGNTIYF. For the CDR3, the DNA is TGTGCCAGCAGTGAAGCGCAAGGAGCTGGAAACACCATATATTTT. The full variable domain, with the rest looked up from reference TRBV2 and TRBJ1-3, is EPEVTQTPSHQVTQMGQEVILRCVPISNHLYFYWYRQILGQKVEFLVSFYNNEISEKSEIFDDQFSVERPDGSNFTLKIRSTKLEDSAMYFCASSEAQGAGNTIYFGEGSWLTVV.

CDR3 in amino acids: CASSPQGAGGNTIYF. The DNA of the CDR3 is TGTGCCAGCAGCCCACAGGGGGCAGGTGGAAACACCATATATTTT. The V call is TRBV3-1 (or the pseudogene TRBV3-2), the J call TRBJ1-3; 9 nucleotides match TRBD1. Trimming at V came to 4 bases and at J to 3 bases, leaving 4 bases not matched to a gene. Germline CDR1 LGHDT, CDR2 YNNKEL (reference sequence). CDR3 size: 15 residues.

V and J are TRBV29-1 and TRBJ1-1; weak D call: TRBD1 (6 bases). CDR1 SQVTM and CDR2 ANQGSEA come from the germline V gene. This CDR3 has 14 residues. V lost 2 bases and J lost 3, with 13 bases in between. The CDR3 DNA reads as TGCAGCGTTGAATATAGGGGGTATGACACTGAAGCTTTCTTT. Translation: CSVEYRGYDTEAFF.

The chain couples TRBV11-3 to TRBJ2-5; TRBD1 matches at 10 bases. CDR3 length: 15 residues. The V gene's germline CDR1 is SGHNT and CDR2 YENEEA. V was pared by 4 bases and J by 5 bases, with 7 bases of the junction left unmatched. CDR3 residues: CASSSGQGGRETQYF. The CDR3 coding sequence is TGTGCCAGCAGCTCCGGACAGGGGGGAAGGGAGACCCAGTACTTC.

The chain employs TRBV28 and TRBJ2-1; 9 bases are shared with TRBD1. Per the germline V gene, CDR1 is MDHEN and CDR2 is SYDVKM. V lost 10 bases, J lost 1 base, and 8 bases stayed unmatched. There are 15 residues in the CDR3. The CDR3 sequence is CAIDPGTGSYNEQFF. As DNA, the CDR3 is TGTGCCATCGACCCCGGGACAGGGTCCTACAATGAGCAGTTCTTC.

This clone was counted a single time. CDR3 protein: CASSPRTGGFTEAFF. The CDR3 DNA is TGTGCCAGCAGCCCCCGGACAGGGGGGTTCACTGAAGCTTTCTTT. This chain connects TRBV9 to TRBJ1-1; 10 bases map to TRBD1. The CDR3 contains 15 residues. Losses at the gene ends were 4 bases for V and 4 bases for J; bases not matched to a gene: 7. Germline values: CDR1 SGDLS, CDR2 YYNGEE.

This clone was counted a single time. A clone one base away is much larger, so this may be a read error. This chain links TRBV19 with TRBJ1-1; 10 nucleotides match TRBD1. With 5 bases clipped from V and 4 bases from J, the junction kept 4 bases outside the gene matches. The germline gives CDR1 LNHDA, CDR2 SQIVND (reference sequence). The CDR3 has 14 residues. CDR3 sequence: CASSWGQGTTEAFF. In DNA form, the CDR3 reads TGTGCCAGTAGTTGGGGACAGGGGACCACTGAAGCTTTCTTT.

This clone is a singleton in its sample. The chain carries TRBV6-6 and TRBJ2-3; 11 bases align to TRBD2. This CDR3 is 16 amino acids long. Germline trimming cut 2 bases from V and 5 bases from J; bases unmatched to any gene: 6. Germline CDR1 is MNHNY and CDR2 is SVGAGI (reference sequence). CDR3: CASSYLGTSGEDTQYF. As DNA, the CDR3 is TGTGCCAGCAGTTACCTTGGGACTAGCGGAGAAGATACGCAGTATTTT.

The chain joins TRBV3-1 (or the pseudogene TRBV3-2) to TRBJ1-1; D is unresolved. V lost 4 bases and J lost 3, with 6 bases in between. The V gene's germline CDR1 is LGHDT and CDR2 YNNKEL (reference sequence). The CDR3 has 12 amino acids. In DNA form, the CDR3 reads TGTGCCAGCAGCCGTCCAGACACTGAAGCTTTCTTT. This encodes CASSRPDTEAFF.

The rearrangement joins TRBV11-2 to TRBJ1-1; D unclear. V shed 5 bases and J shed 1 base, with 11 bases lying between them. Germline V gene sequence: CDR1 SGHAT, CDR2 FQNNGV. The CDR3 covers 14 residues. CDR3 residues: CASSPAPGNTEAFF. The CDR3 coding sequence is TGTGCCAGCAGCCCCGCCCCGGGGAACACTGAAGCTTTCTTT.

The gene calls are TRBV5-1 and TRBJ1-3; the D is unclear. The CDR3 length is 12 residues. Germline lookup yields CDR1 SGHRS and CDR2 YFSETQ. Between the trimmed V and J ends, which lost 2 bases and 9 bases, there was a span of 9 bases. CDR3 residues: CASSFDMGTIYF. In DNA form, the CDR3 reads TGCGCCAGCAGCTTCGACATGGGCACCATATATTTT.

The chain links TRBV5-6 to TRBJ2-5, with unresolved D. V lost 1 base and J 2 bases, leaving 9 bases between the germline ends. Germline CDR1 reads SGHDT; CDR2 reads YYEEEE. The CDR3 has 14 amino acids. Written as DNA, the CDR3 is TGTGCCAGCAGCTTGTTCAACCAGCAAGAGACCCAGTACTTC. Its translation is CASSLFNQQETQYF.

The chain has TRBV9 and TRBJ2-7; the match to TRBD2 covers 7 bases. CDR1 and CDR2 from the germline V gene are SGDLS and YYNGEE. V shed 0 bases, J shed 6 bases, and the junction held 9 bases outside the gene matches. The CDR3 is made up of 15 amino acids. The CDR3 DNA sequence: TGTGCCAGCAGCGTAGCGGGGTGGGAGGGGTCCGAGCAGTACTTC. Protein product: CASSVAGWEGSEQYF.